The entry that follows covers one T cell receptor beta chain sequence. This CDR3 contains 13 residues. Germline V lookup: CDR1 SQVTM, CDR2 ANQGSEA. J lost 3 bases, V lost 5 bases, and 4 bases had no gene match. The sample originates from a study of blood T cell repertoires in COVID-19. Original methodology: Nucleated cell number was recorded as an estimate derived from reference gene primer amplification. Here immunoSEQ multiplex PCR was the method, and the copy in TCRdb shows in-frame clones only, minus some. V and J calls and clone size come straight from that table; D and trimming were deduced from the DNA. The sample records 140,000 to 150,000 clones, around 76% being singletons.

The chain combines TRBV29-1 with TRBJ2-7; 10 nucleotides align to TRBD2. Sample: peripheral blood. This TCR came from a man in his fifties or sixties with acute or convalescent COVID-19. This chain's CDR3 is CSVSLAGDYEQYF. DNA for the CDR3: TGCAGCGTTTCCCTAGCGGGAGACTACGAGCAGTACTTC.